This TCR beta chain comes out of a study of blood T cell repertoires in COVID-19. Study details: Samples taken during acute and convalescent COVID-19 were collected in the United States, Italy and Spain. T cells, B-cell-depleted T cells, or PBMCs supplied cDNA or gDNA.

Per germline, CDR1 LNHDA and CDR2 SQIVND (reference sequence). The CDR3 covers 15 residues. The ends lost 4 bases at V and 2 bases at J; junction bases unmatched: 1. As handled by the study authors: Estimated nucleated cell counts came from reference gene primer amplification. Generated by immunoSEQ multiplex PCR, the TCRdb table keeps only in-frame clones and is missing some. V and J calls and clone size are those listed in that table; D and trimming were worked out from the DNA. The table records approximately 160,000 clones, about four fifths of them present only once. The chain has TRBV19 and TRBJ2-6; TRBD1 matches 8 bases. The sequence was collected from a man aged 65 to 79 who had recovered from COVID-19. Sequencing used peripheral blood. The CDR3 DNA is TGTGCCAGTAGTACAGGGGGCGCTGGGGCCAACGTCCTGACTTTC. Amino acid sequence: CASSTGGAGANVLTF. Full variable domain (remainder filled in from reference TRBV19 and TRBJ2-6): DGGITQSPKYLFRKEGQNVTLSCEQNLNHDAMYWYRQDPGQGLRLIYYSQIVNDFQKGDIAEGYSVSREKKESFPLTVTSAQKNPTAFYLCASSTGGAGANVLTFGAGSRLTVL.